This TCR beta chain was identified during a study of cytomegalovirus exposure and HLA in healthy donors. V dropped 2 bases and J dropped 6 bases, with 11 bases sitting between them. This CDR3 is 13 amino acids long. From germline, CDR1 is GTSNPN and CDR2 SVGIG (reference sequence). PCR amplification relied on 60 Vbeta primers (plus 13 Jbeta primers). TCRdb's copy holds only in-frame clones and misses some; the assay was immunoSEQ multiplex PCR. The sample table sets out under 95,000 clones. J is TRBJ1-5 and V is TRBV30, with a possible D match to TRBD1 (5 bases). The sample consisted of PBMCs. This clonotype originated in a man aged 18 to 29 in good health and CMV-seropositive. The CDR3 is CAWSPQGGQPQHF. CDR3 sequence (DNA): TGTGCCTGGAGTCCCCAGGGTGGTCAGCCCCAGCATTTT.